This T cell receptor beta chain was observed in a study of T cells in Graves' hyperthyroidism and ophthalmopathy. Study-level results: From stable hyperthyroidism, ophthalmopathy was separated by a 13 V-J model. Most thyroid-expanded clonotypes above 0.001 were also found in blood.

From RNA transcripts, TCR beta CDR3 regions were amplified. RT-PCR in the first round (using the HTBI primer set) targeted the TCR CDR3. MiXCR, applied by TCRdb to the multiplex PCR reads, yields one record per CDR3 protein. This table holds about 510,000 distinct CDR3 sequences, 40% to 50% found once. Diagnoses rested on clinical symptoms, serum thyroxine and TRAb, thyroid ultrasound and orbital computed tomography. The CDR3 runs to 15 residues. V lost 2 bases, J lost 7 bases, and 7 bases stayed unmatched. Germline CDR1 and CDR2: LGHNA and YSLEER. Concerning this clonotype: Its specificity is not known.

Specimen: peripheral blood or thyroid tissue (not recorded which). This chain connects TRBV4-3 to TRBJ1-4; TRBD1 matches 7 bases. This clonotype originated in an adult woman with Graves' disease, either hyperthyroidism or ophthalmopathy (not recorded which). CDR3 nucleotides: TGCGCCAGCAGCCAATTACAGGGGTCGGGTGAAAAACTGTTTTTT. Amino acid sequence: CASSQLQGSGEKLFF.